This T cell receptor (beta chain) was identified during a study of technical replicates of blood from a handful of donors. With 4 bases removed from V and 6 bases from J, the gap between germline ends came to 15 bases. Germline loops: CDR1 SQVTM, CDR2 ANQGSEA. CDR3 size: 13 residues. The table came from immunoSEQ multiplex PCR; TCRdb's copy has only in-frame clones and leaves some out. Counted here are 72,000 or so clones, about nine tenths occurring once; the ten biggest clones make up over 0.35%. This receptor was taken from a human donor in good health. The chain uses TRBV29-1 and TRBJ1-2, with unresolved D. Sequences were obtained from T cells isolated from PBMCs. CDR3 DNA: TGCAGCGTTGCAGGCAGGCTGAACGATGGCTACACCTTC. It codes for CSVAGRLNDGYTF.